This T cell receptor (beta chain) is drawn from a study of read filtering for tumor transcriptome and immune sequencing. Study-wide background: Among patients, some 17 were male and more than 13 female, aged roughly 45 to 80 (mean approximately 60). Transcriptome libraries were built from DNase-treated RNA. Study outcomes and limitations: Roughly 82% of IR-seq clonotypes had a single read, yet these held approximately 3.7% of reads.

This clonotype was found many times. The target antigen is unknown. The CDR3 totals 15 residues. Trimming shortened V by 0 bases and J by 11 bases, and 14 bases separated the two germline ends. Germline V CDR1 and CDR2: MNHEY, SVGEGT. This library used about 400 ng RNA and molecular barcoded adaptors spanning alpha/delta and beta/gamma chains. One entry per CDR3 protein, called by TCRdb with MiXCR from the reads. The sample lists roughly 46,000 distinct CDR3 sequences, more than 10% occurring once. The chain has TRBV6-2 or TRBV6-3 and TRBJ1-6; the D gene is possibly TRBD1 (5 bases). The sample comprised a population of CD138-negative cells sorted from bone marrow. The TCR sequence derives from a donor at least 40 years old with multiple myeloma. Here the CDR3 DNA reads TGTGCCAGCAGTTACTCTTCAGGGTTCGGAACACCCCTCCACTTT. Its translation: CASSYSSGFGTPLHF.